This T cell receptor beta chain was captured by sequencing in a study of cytomegalovirus exposure and HLA in healthy donors. Study-wide findings and caveats: Later on, an analysis found that several of the most significant clusters appeared to be linked to common viral pathogens, which included parvovirus B19.

In the case of this clone: Its matching antigen is unknown.

PCR primers comprised 60 Vbeta and 13 Jbeta primers. The protocol was immunoSEQ multiplex PCR, while the TCRdb copy is restricted to in-frame clones and leaves out a portion. The sample shows about 130,000 clones, and around 1.6% sits with its ten largest clones. J gave up 0 bases and V 2 bases, and 5 bases lay outside the gene matches. The germline V gene encodes CDR1 MNHEY and CDR2 SMNVEV (reference sequence). This CDR3 comprises 16 residues. The sequenced sample was PBMCs. This rearrangement joins TRBV27 to TRBJ2-7; 9 nucleotides match TRBD1. The TCR originated in a man between 18 and 29 years old in good health and CMV-seronegative. The CDR3 coding sequence is TGTGCCAGCAGTTTAGTGGGACAGGGTAACTCCTACGAGCAGTACTTC. Translation: CASSLVGQGNSYEQYF.